The 18 T cell receptor beta chains in this list originate from one sample, sequenced in a study of shared clonotypes between healthy human individuals. TCRdb keeps only in-frame clones here, not all; method: immunoSEQ multiplex PCR. There are about 1.5 million clones in the sample; roughly 96% occur only once, and roughly 1.2% lies in the top ten. The sequencing input was naive CD4+ T cells sorted from blood. Regarding subset: CD45RA+ positively selected. These receptors were obtained from a man aged 25-45 years in good health.

The chain uses TRBV9 and TRBJ1-3; the D gene is possibly TRBD1 (5 bases). This CDR3 region has 15 residues. V was shortened by 4 bases and J by 2 bases, with 13 bases between the two germline ends. Germline V gives CDR1 SGDLS, CDR2 YYNGEE. CDR3 nucleotides: TGTGCCAGCAGCCCCGATGGGGCAGCTGGAAACACCATATATTTT. It encodes CASSPDGAAGNTIYF.

This rearrangement joins TRBV9 to TRBJ2-7, with D maybe TRBD2 (5 bases). The CDR3 covers 14 residues. Trimming shortened V by 0 bases and J by 6 bases, and 13 bases separated the two germline ends. Per germline, CDR1 SGDLS and CDR2 YYNGEE. The DNA of the CDR3 is TGTGCCAGCAGCGTAGAACTAGTAGGGCCCGAGCAGTACTTC. Amino acids: CASSVELVGPEQYF.

The chain carries TRBV5-1 and TRBJ1-1; tentatively, D is TRBD1 (6 bases). Germline V CDR1 and CDR2: SGHRS, YFSETQ. V lost 5 bases and J lost 7, with 9 bases in between. The length of the CDR3 is 11 residues. The CDR3 spells CASRGGGEAFF. The CDR3 DNA is TGCGCCAGCAGGGGGGGCGGTGAAGCTTTCTTT.

This clone was recorded a few times. V gene TRBV6-5 combines with J gene TRBJ2-1; no clear D. CDR3 length equals 15 residues. V shed 3 bases and J shed 2 bases, with 11 bases lying between them. The germline V gene has CDR1 MNHEY and CDR2 SVGAGI. This chain's CDR3 is CASSYVGPTYNEQFF. Written as DNA, the CDR3 is TGTGCCAGCAGTTATGTTGGGCCCACCTACAATGAGCAGTTCTTC.

V and J are TRBV7-3 and TRBJ1-2; 9 bases are a match to TRBD1. After removal of 5 bases from V and 7 bases from J, the junction contained 2 bases not matched to a gene. Germline V gene data show CDR1 as SGHTA and CDR2 as FQGTGA. The CDR3 is 12 amino acids. In DNA form, the CDR3 reads TGTGCCAGCAGCGCGGGACAGGGTGGCTACACCTTC. It codes for CASSAGQGGYTF.

The chain couples TRBV27 to TRBJ2-1; TRBD1 aligns across 7 bases. CDR1 is MNHEY, CDR2 SMNVEV, per germline (reference sequence). The CDR3 runs to 16 residues. J gave up 0 bases and V 5 bases, and 7 bases lay outside the gene matches. CDR3: CASSPQTGVSYNEQFF. The CDR3 DNA follows: TGTGCCAGCAGTCCGCAAACAGGGGTCTCCTACAATGAGCAGTTCTTC.

This sequence joins TRBV5-4 and TRBJ2-2; D unclear. The CDR3 totals 14 residues. Trimming cost V 1 base and J 4 bases, with 8 bases left between them. CDR1 is SGHNT, CDR2 YYREEE, per germline (reference sequence). The CDR3 is CASSLPKGTGELFF. The CDR3 nucleotides read TGTGCCAGCAGCTTGCCTAAAGGCACCGGGGAGCTGTTTTTT.

In this sample, this clone turned up once. The same CDR3 is also encoded by other DNA sequences in this sample. This chain's CDR3 is CASSQRQGGTDTQYF. DNA for the CDR3: TGTGCCAGCAGCCAGCGACAGGGAGGCACAGATACGCAGTATTTT. This chain connects TRBV7-9 to TRBJ2-3; 7 bases agree with TRBD1. In germline, CDR1 is SEHNR, CDR2 FQNEAQ (reference sequence). CDR3 length: 15 amino acids. V was clipped by 5 bases and J by 1 base; unmatched bases: 6.

J is TRBJ2-1 and V is TRBV9, with unresolved D. The germline gives CDR1 SGDLS, CDR2 YYNGEE. The germline V and J ends were trimmed by 4 bases and 5 bases, with 7 bases remaining between them. This CDR3 contains 12 residues. DNA of the CDR3: TGTGCCAGCAGCCCTACCCACAATGAGCAGTTCTTC. Its translation: CASSPTHNEQFF.

The rearrangement links TRBV27 to TRBJ2-2; tentatively, D is TRBD1 (6 bases). The V gene lost 4 bases and the J gene lost 4 bases, with 16 bases spanning the gap. Germline CDR1 MNHEY, CDR2 SMNVEV (reference sequence). The CDR3 runs to 16 residues. For the CDR3, the DNA is TGTGCCAGCAGTTACACCCCCGGGGACACCACCGGGGAGCTGTTTTTT. The encoded protein is CASSYTPGDTTGELFF.

Turning to this clone: The sample holds other DNA sequences that translate to the same CDR3. The chain uses TRBV2 and TRBJ2-1; D is undetermined. V was shortened by 8 bases and J by 1 base, with 3 bases between the two germline ends. The germline V gene has CDR1 SNHLY and CDR2 FYNNEI. CDR3 length equals 11 residues. CDR3 amino acids: CASRSYNEQFF. The CDR3 DNA sequence: TGTGCCAGCCGGTCCTACAATGAGCAGTTCTTC.

This clone was found once. This could be a read error, since a much larger clone is one nucleotide away. V usage is TRBV6-5 and J usage is TRBJ2-7; 12 bases map to TRBD2. The CDR3 has 15 amino acids. In germline, CDR1 is MNHEY, CDR2 SVGAGI. Losses at the gene ends were 6 bases for V and 6 bases for J; bases not matched to a gene: 9. The CDR3 bases are TGTGCCAGCAGCCCTAGACTAGCGGGAGACGGCGAGCAGTACTTC. Protein sequence: CASSPRLAGDGEQYF.

J is TRBJ2-1 and V is TRBV7-2; 10 nucleotides match TRBD2. J gave up 10 bases and V 1 base, and 4 bases lay outside the gene matches. Looked up from germline, CDR1 is SGHTA and CDR2 is FQGNSA. CDR3 size: 14 residues. CDR3 sequence (DNA): TGTGCCAGCAGCTTAGGGCTAGCGGGAGTCGAGCAGTTCTTC. It specifies CASSLGLAGVEQFF.

V and J are TRBV10-3 and TRBJ2-3; 8 bases are shared with TRBD1. The CDR3 covers 16 residues. Germline CDR1 reads ENHRY; CDR2 reads SYGVKD. J was trimmed by 1 base and V by 6 bases; bases with no gene match: 9. The CDR3 here is CAIRDRAKGGTDTQYF. CDR3 bases: TGTGCCATCAGGGACAGGGCCAAGGGGGGCACAGATACGCAGTATTTT.

As DNA, the CDR3 is TGCGCCAGCAGCTTGTATAGGGGCGGCGATGGCTACACCTTC. Amino acid sequence: CASSLYRGGDGYTF. This rearrangement joins TRBV5-1 to TRBJ1-2; a possible D gene is TRBD1 (5 bases). The germline CDR1 and CDR2 sequences are SGHRS and YFSETQ. The CDR3 has 14 amino acids. Trimming shortened V by 1 base and J by 6 bases, and 13 bases separated the two germline ends.

The chain has TRBV28 and TRBJ2-1; 7 bases fit TRBD2. This CDR3 spans 13 amino acids. The germline gives CDR1 MDHEN, CDR2 SYDVKM. V shed 11 bases, J shed 5 bases, and the junction held 9 bases outside the gene matches. The CDR3 DNA reads as TGTGCCTCCGCGAGCGGGACTGACAATGAGCAGTTCTTC. Its protein is CASASGTDNEQFF.

V and J are TRBV7-2 and TRBJ1-2, with TRBD1 matching over 7 bases. The CDR3 is 13 amino acids. J lost 4 bases, V lost 5 bases, and 4 bases had no gene match. From germline, CDR1 is SGHTA and CDR2 FQGNSA. The CDR3 sequence: CASSAGQIYGYTF. CDR3 nucleotides: TGTGCCAGCAGCGCGGGACAGATCTATGGCTACACCTTC. Variable domain in full (rest from reference TRBV7-2 and TRBJ1-2): GAGVSQSPSNKVTEKGKDVELRCDPISGHTALYWYRQSLGQGLEFLIYFQGNSAPDKSGLPSDRFSAERTGGSVSTLTIQRTQQEDSAVYLCASSAGQIYGYTFGSGTRLTVV.

V and J are TRBV5-1 and TRBJ2-5; D is unclear. This CDR3 has 12 amino acids. The V gene's germline CDR1 is SGHRS and CDR2 YFSETQ. Trimming removed 2 bases from V and 3 bases from J, with 5 bases in between. The CDR3, as DNA: TGCGCCAGCAGCTTAGTAAAAGAGACCCAGTACTTC. Translated: CASSLVKETQYF.